Sequencing of this TCR beta chain was carried out in a study of T cells in Graves' hyperthyroidism and ophthalmopathy. J gave up 4 bases and V 5 bases, and 6 bases lay outside the gene matches. This CDR3 contains 15 residues. CDR1 MNHNS and CDR2 SASEGT come from the germline V gene. The TCR beta CDR3 regions underwent amplification using RNA transcripts as the source. An initial round of RT-PCR targeting the TCR CDR3 relied on the HTBI primer set. TCRdb reanalysed the multiplex PCR reads using MiXCR and keeps one entry per CDR3 protein. The sample lists more than 300,000 distinct CDR3 sequences; 14% were seen once.

Sequenced input: blood. The V call is TRBV6-1, the J call TRBJ2-5; 11 nucleotides match TRBD1. This receptor was obtained from a woman aged 25 to 39 with Graves' hyperthyroidism. The chain's CDR3 is CASSPGTGGGETQYF. DNA of the CDR3: TGTGCCAGCAGTCCCGGGACAGGGGGAGGAGAGACCCAGTACTTC.